The 11 T cell receptor beta chains presented below share a single source sample, sequenced in a study of human T cells and chemical hapten exposure. One entry per CDR3 protein, called by TCRdb with MiXCR from the RACE reads. The sample shows about 190,000 distinct CDR3 sequences, 24% of them seen only once. Time point denoted: patch test 3, about 24 weeks after DPC sensitization. Stated treatment: therapeutic diphenylcyclopropenone sensitization with weekly scalp DPC. Here the sequenced sample was whole blood, taken in connection with sensitization to the hapten diphenylcyclopropenone (DPC). The receptors shown here come from a woman in her thirties or forties with alopecia areata. Some clones in this sample may be carry-over from other donors' samples.

The V call is TRBV10-3, the J call TRBJ1-4; TRBD1 matches at 10 bases. The CDR3 covers 13 residues. Germline loops: CDR1 ENHRY, CDR2 SYGVKD. V was pared by 11 bases and J by 4 bases, with 4 bases of the junction left unmatched. In DNA form, the CDR3 reads TGTGCCGCTGGGGACAGGGGTAATGAAAAACTGTTTTTT. As protein: CAAGDRGNEKLFF.

Written as DNA, the CDR3 is TGCAGTGCTAACGACTTGACGCGCAACAATGAGCAGTTCTTC. Its translation is CSANDLTRNNEQFF. This chain uses TRBV20-1 with TRBJ2-1; D remains ambiguous. Trimming took 4 bases from V and 5 from J, leaving 15 bases between them. The germline V gene encodes CDR1 DFQATT and CDR2 SNEGSKA (reference sequence). The CDR3 runs to 14 residues.

In its sample, this clonotype was seen a few times. The rearrangement uses TRBV7-2 and TRBJ2-2; D gene uncertain. The CDR3 spans 12 residues. V was cut by 8 bases and J by 1 base, with 5 bases left in between. Germline-derived CDR1 and CDR2 are SGHTA and FQGNSA. The CDR3 protein is CASGWNTGELFF. Here the CDR3 DNA reads TGTGCCAGCGGCTGGAACACCGGGGAGCTGTTTTTT.

This clonotype was found many times. J is TRBJ2-7 and V is TRBV28; the D is unclear. The germline V and J ends were trimmed by 3 bases and 1 base, with 4 bases remaining between them. The V gene's germline CDR1 is MDHEN and CDR2 SYDVKM. The CDR3 is made up of 12 amino acids. The DNA for the CDR3 is TGTGCCAGCAGTTTGAGTTCCTACGAGCAGTACTTC. Amino acids: CASSLSSYEQYF.

This clonotype turned up a few times. The chain carries TRBV5-1 and TRBJ2-7; TRBD1 matches 11 bases. V trimming: 4 bases; J trimming: 6 bases; junction bases outside the gene matches: 6. Germline V CDR1 and CDR2: SGHRS, YFSETQ. This CDR3 is built from 14 residues. Here the CDR3 DNA reads TGCGCCAGCAGCCAAGGACAGGGGGCCAGCGAGCAGTACTTC. This gives the protein CASSQGQGASEQYF.

This clonotype was detected many times. No conserved phenylalanine or tryptophan is present at the end of the CDR3, so a read error is the likely explanation. The DNA is omitted, as the CDR3 cannot be located on it reliably, and the CDR3 follows TCRdb's listing. The chain joins TRBV28 to TRBJ2-1; whether TRBD2, the table's D call, matches the DNA was not checked. CDR1 and CDR2 from the germline V gene are MDHEN and SYDVKM. The CDR3 comprises 16 residues, both ends counted. The CDR3 is CASSLSPGLAGGIHFV.

CDR3 in DNA: TGCAGCGGGGCCGGTAGCTCCTACAATGAGCAGTTCTTC. It is translated as CSGAGSSYNEQFF. The chain links TRBV29-1 to TRBJ2-1; D uncertain. Trimming stripped 7 bases from V and 0 bases from J, with 10 bases between. The CDR3 has 13 residues. Germline V gene data show CDR1 as SQVTM and CDR2 as ANQGSEA.

The gene calls are TRBV9 and TRBJ2-5, with D possibly TRBD2 on 6 matching bases. In germline, CDR1 is SGDLS, CDR2 YYNGEE. CDR3 length equals 15 residues. V lost 2 bases to trimming and J lost 5 bases, with 16 bases between them. The CDR3 region has the DNA TGTGCCAGCAGCGTGAGGGCTAACCGGGGGGAGACCCAGTACTTC. Protein sequence: CASSVRANRGETQYF.

The chain combines TRBV20-1 with TRBJ2-1; D perhaps matches TRBD1 (6 bases). CDR1 and CDR2 (germline): DFQATT, SNEGSKA (reference sequence). The CDR3 extends over 15 amino acids. Deletions cut 5 bases from V and 5 bases from J, with 19 bases between. CDR3 nucleotide sequence: TGCAGTGCTCAAGAGGGACCGGGACAAAACAATGAGCAGTTCTTC. It specifies CSAQEGPGQNNEQFF.

V and J are TRBV10-2 and TRBJ2-3, with TRBD2 identical over 8 bases. The CDR3 is 16 residues long. CDR1 and CDR2 (germline): WSHSY, SAAADI. After removal of 6 bases from V and 2 bases from J, the junction contained 10 bases not matched to a gene. CDR3 in amino acids: CASRDTAGANTDTQYF. The CDR3 DNA reads as TGCGCCAGCAGAGATACAGCGGGGGCCAACACAGATACGCAGTATTTT.

The chain carries TRBV4-1 and TRBJ2-5; 16 nucleotides agree with TRBD2. Losses at the gene ends were 0 bases for V and 5 bases for J; bases not matched to a gene: 12. The CDR3 covers 20 residues. Germline CDR1 reads MGHRA; CDR2 reads YSYEKL. This CDR3 reads CASSQDRGTSGRALSETQYF. In DNA form, the CDR3 reads TGCGCCAGCAGCCAAGATCGGGGGACTAGCGGGAGGGCCCTCTCGGAGACCCAGTACTTC.